This TCR beta chain is drawn from a study of cytomegalovirus exposure and HLA in healthy donors. Whole-study findings and limits: Most observed TCR sequences were rare, whereas some public TCRs were detected in many donors.

Researchers ran the PCR with 60 Vbeta and 13 Jbeta primers. Profiled with immunoSEQ multiplex PCR; TCRdb holds only in-frame clones, not every one. The table lists 150,000 to 200,000 clones, about four fifths of them singletons. The CDR3 extends over 18 amino acids. J lost 7 bases, V lost 4 bases, and 11 bases had no gene match. The germline V gene encodes CDR1 SGHRS and CDR2 YFSETQ. This clone occurred a few times. Its antigen is unknown. Input material: PBMCs. The origin of this receptor is a male donor in good health and CMV-seropositive. The chain carries TRBV5-1 and TRBJ2-1; 16 bases are a match to TRBD2. CDR3: CASSLGRGTSGRGNEQFF. CDR3 nucleotide sequence: TGCGCCAGCAGCCTCGGACGTGGGACTAGCGGGAGGGGGAATGAGCAGTTCTTC. Together with reference TRBV5-1 and TRBJ2-1, the CDR3 gives the full variable domain: KAGVTQTPRYLIKTRGQQVTLSCSPISGHRSVSWYQQTPGQGLQFLFEYFSETQRNKGNFPGRFSGRQFSNSRSEMNVSTLELGDSALYLCASSLGRGTSGRGNEQFFGPGTRLTVL.